The rows below give T cell receptor beta chains drawn from one sample of a study of graft-versus-host responses after intestinal transplantation. Their antigen targets remain unknown. Sequencing was performed with immunoSEQ multiplex PCR; in TCRdb, only in-frame clones are kept and a portion is missing. In the table there are about 90,000 clones, about 93% of which are singletons. The material sequenced was unstimulated CD8+ T cells sorted from spleen or lymph node cells, taken before transplant. These receptor sequences come from a human donor who was the organ donor for an intestinal transplant. CDR3s include the opening cysteine and the closing phenylalanine or tryptophan. A D gene is named only where the DNA matches it firmly. Where a row states a size, it is once, few, many or the class of an expanded clone; other rows omit it.

>NA|once|TRBJ1-3|TRBV6-1
TGTGCCAGCAGTGAAGAGGGGGGGACTGGAAACACCATATATTTT
CASSEEGGTGNTIYF
>TRBD2|NA|TRBJ2-7|TRBV5-6
TGTGCCAGCATCCTAGCGGGAGGTGTCTACGAGCAGTACTTC
CASILAGGVYEQYF
>TRBD2|NA|TRBJ2-1|TRBV7-9
TGTGCCAGCAGCTTAGTACGGGGGAGGGCCTCCTACAATGAGCAGTTCTTC
CASSLVRGRASYNEQFF
>NA|once|TRBJ1-6|TRBV27
TGTGCCAGCAGTTTGACTGATTCACCCCTCCACTTT
CASSLTDSPLHF
>NA|NA|TRBJ2-7|TRBV11-2
TGTGCCAGCAGCTTAGAACTAATCTCGGCGGGTGAGCAGTACTTC
CASSLELISAGEQYF
>NA|NA|TRBJ2-3|TRBV13
TGTGCCAGCAGCCCCCCAGGGGCCGATACGCAGTATTTT
CASSPPGADTQYF
>NA|NA|TRBJ1-4|TRBV28
TGTGCCAGCAGTTTGGAGGCGCGGGGAACTAATGAAAAACTGTTTTTT
CASSLEARGTNEKLFF
>NA|NA|TRBJ2-1|TRBV5-4
TGTGCCAGCAGCTTGGCCGTCTTTAGGGGTGGCAATGAGCAGTTCTTC
CASSLAVFRGGNEQFF
>NA|NA|TRBJ1-5|TRBV2
TGTGCCAGCGATGGACAGAACAATCAGCCCCAGCATTTT
CASDGQNNQPQHF
>TRBD2|NA|TRBJ2-3|TRBV6-5
TGTGCCAGCTGTAGCGGGAGGGGGGATACGCAGTATTTT
CASCSGRGDTQYF
>TRBD1|NA|TRBJ2-7|TRBV7-9
TGTGCCAGCAGCCACCCGGGACAGGGAGTCATGGAGCAGTACTTC
CASSHPGQGVMEQYF
>NA|NA|TRBJ1-5|TRBV28
TGTGCCAGTGAAATAGCGGCGACAAGCAATCAGCCCCAGCATTTT
CASEIAATSNQPQHF
>TRBD2|NA|TRBJ2-1|TRBV5-6
TGTGCCAGCAGCTTTGGGACTAGCGGGGGGCTGGATGAGCAGTTCTTC
CASSFGTSGGLDEQFF
>NA|NA|TRBJ2-1|TRBV6-5
TGTGCCAGCAGTTACTCGCAGGGTTTTGAGCAGTTCTTC
CASSYSQGFEQFF
>TRBD2|NA|TRBJ2-7|TRBV9
TGTGCCAGCAGCGCGGCAGCGGGGCTCACCTACGAGCAGTACTTC
CASSAAAGLTYEQYF